The next 11 T cell receptor beta chains were all read from a single sample in a study of glioma-infiltrating T cells. Using RNA template, CDR3s of TCR alpha and beta were amplified with iRepertoire arm-PCR. TCRdb recomputed calls from the multiplex PCR reads with MiXCR, one row per CDR3 protein. Of roughly 42,000 distinct CDR3 sequences listed, around 20% are singletons. The material sequenced was glioma tissue, nonneoplastic brain tissue, or PBMCs (not recorded which). All receptors come from a human donor with low-grade glioma or glioblastoma, undergoing nonglioma brain surgery, or in good health (not recorded which).

V gene TRBV27 combines with J gene TRBJ1-1; 7 bases align to TRBD1. CDR1 and CDR2 (germline): MNHEY, SMNVEV (reference sequence). There are 15 residues in the CDR3. As DNA, the CDR3 is TGTACCCGCAGTACCCACAGGGGTTTTGTTGCTGAAGCTTTCTTT. Protein product: CTRSTHRGFVAEAFF.

Many counts were recorded for this clonotype. The DNA for the CDR3 is TGTGCCAGCAGTTCCCCGGTAGCGGGAGAGGATGAGCAGTTCTTC. Translated: CASSSPVAGEDEQFF. The rearrangement uses TRBV6-1 and TRBJ2-1; 9 bases match TRBD2. V trimming: 5 bases; J trimming: 8 bases; junction bases outside the gene matches: 10. This CDR3 comprises 15 residues. Germline lookup yields CDR1 MNHNS and CDR2 SASEGT.

By its share, this clonotype is medium-sized. The chain is built from TRBV20-1 and TRBJ1-2; D unresolved. Trimming stripped 0 bases from V and 5 bases from J, with 13 bases between. CDR3 size: 14 residues. From germline, CDR1 is DFQATT and CDR2 SNEGSKA (reference sequence). DNA of the CDR3: TGCAGTGCTAGAGATCGGGCGGGCGAATATGGCTACACCTTC. Translating it yields CSARDRAGEYGYTF.

This clonotype was observed many times. J is TRBJ2-6 and V is TRBV28; 10 bases are a match to TRBD1. The CDR3 has 17 amino acids. The germline V gene encodes CDR1 MDHEN and CDR2 SYDVKM. V trimming: 6 bases; J trimming: 0 bases; junction bases outside the gene matches: 5. The CDR3 bases are TGTGCCAGCAGATCCGGGACAGGGGACTCTGGGGCCAACGTCCTGACTTTC. The encoded protein is CASRSGTGDSGANVLTF.

A remark on this clonotype: A read error may be the cause here, since a much bigger clone is one base away. J is TRBJ1-4 and V is TRBV2; D gene unclear. The germline gives CDR1 SNHLY, CDR2 FYNNEI. The CDR3 sequence is 15 residues long. V was pared by 6 bases and J by 4 bases, with 15 bases between. The CDR3 nucleotides read TGTGCCAGCAGCCCCGACTCTGGGCTTAATGAAAAACTGTTTTTT. This gives the protein CASSPDSGLNEKLFF.

This clonotype was observed at least ten times. This chain connects TRBV20-1 to TRBJ1-1; 7 positions match TRBD1. Germline V gives CDR1 DFQATT, CDR2 SNEGSKA (reference sequence). The CDR3 contains 10 residues. The V and J ends lost 5 bases and 10 bases, in that order; junction bases with no gene match: 4. In DNA form, the CDR3 reads TGCAGTGCTTCGGGACAGAGAGCTTTCTTT. Protein sequence: CSASGQRAFF.

By share, this clonotype ranks as medium-sized. The rearrangement links TRBV6-6 to TRBJ2-3; D call uncertain. Looked up from germline, CDR1 is MNHNY and CDR2 is SVGAGI (reference sequence). This CDR3 comprises 14 residues. The V end lost 0 bases, the J end lost 1 base, and 5 bases lay between the germline ends. This chain's CDR3 is CASSYSGRTDTQYF. DNA for the CDR3: TGTGCCAGCAGTTACTCGGGCCGCACAGATACGCAGTATTTT.

Concerning this clonotype itself: Since a much larger clone is just one base distant, this may be a read error. V and J are TRBV7-2 and TRBJ2-3, with D possibly being TRBD1 (6 bases). Trimming left V 7 bases short and J 6 bases short, with 20 bases between. Germline CDR1 is SGHTA and CDR2 is FQGNSA. The CDR3 covers 15 residues. The CDR3 region has the DNA TGTGCCAGCATCGACAGGCGTTCGCTGGTGGATACGCAGTATTTT. Its protein product is CASIDRRSLVDTQYF.

Points on this clonotype: This clone may be a read error of a much larger clone one base away. V is TRBV7-3 and J is TRBJ2-2, with 8 nucleotides matching TRBD1. This CDR3 has 15 amino acids. The V segment lost 6 bases and the J segment 6 bases; nucleotides outside the gene matches: 9. Germline CDR1 SGHTA, CDR2 FQGTGA. In DNA, the CDR3 is TGTGCCAGCAGTTTATCGACAGGGGCCGCCGGGGAGCTGTTTTTT. Its translation is CASSLSTGAAGELFF.

The table lists this clonotype with many counts. The chain uses TRBV4-2 and TRBJ2-3; TRBD1 or TRBD2 may be the D gene (7 bases each). The germline CDR1 and CDR2 sequences are LGHNA and YNFKEQ. The CDR3 runs 15 residues. V was clipped by 6 bases and J by 2 bases, with 15 bases between them. CDR3 nucleotides: TGTGCCAGCAGTCAGGGGGGGGAATACACAGATACGCAGTATTTT. Protein sequence: CASSQGGEYTDTQYF.

This clonotype was detected ten times or more. The chain employs TRBV5-4 and TRBJ1-2, with D uncertain. CDR3 length: 12 amino acids. Germline V lookup: CDR1 SGHNT, CDR2 YYREEE (reference sequence). V was pared by 4 bases and J by 8 bases, with 12 bases between. The CDR3 sequence: CASSATLVGYTF. In nucleotides, the CDR3 is TGTGCCAGCAGCGCCACCTTGGTCGGCTACACCTTC.